This TCR beta chain was obtained from a study of T-cell memory formation after mild COVID-19. J was trimmed by 1 base and V by 6 bases; bases with no gene match: 3. The CDR3 extends over 15 amino acids. This clonotype was seen a few times. TCRdb processed the 5' RACE reads anew with MiXCR; each CDR3 protein has one entry. Altogether 150,000 to 200,000 distinct CDR3 sequences are present, roughly 10% being singletons, with the ten largest covering approximately 3.4%. This sequence was found in a man aged 18-30 years who had mild COVID-19 (a few samples of this study predate the infection). Cell type and time point are not known. The sample taken for sequencing was PBMCs or a T cell subset sorted from them (not recorded which). The chain combines TRBV12-3 or TRBV12-4 with TRBJ2-6; TRBD1 matches at 7 bases. The CDR3 coding sequence is TGTGCCAGCAGAACAGGGGATTCTGGGGCCAACGTCCTGACTTTC. This sequence encodes CASRTGDSGANVLTF.